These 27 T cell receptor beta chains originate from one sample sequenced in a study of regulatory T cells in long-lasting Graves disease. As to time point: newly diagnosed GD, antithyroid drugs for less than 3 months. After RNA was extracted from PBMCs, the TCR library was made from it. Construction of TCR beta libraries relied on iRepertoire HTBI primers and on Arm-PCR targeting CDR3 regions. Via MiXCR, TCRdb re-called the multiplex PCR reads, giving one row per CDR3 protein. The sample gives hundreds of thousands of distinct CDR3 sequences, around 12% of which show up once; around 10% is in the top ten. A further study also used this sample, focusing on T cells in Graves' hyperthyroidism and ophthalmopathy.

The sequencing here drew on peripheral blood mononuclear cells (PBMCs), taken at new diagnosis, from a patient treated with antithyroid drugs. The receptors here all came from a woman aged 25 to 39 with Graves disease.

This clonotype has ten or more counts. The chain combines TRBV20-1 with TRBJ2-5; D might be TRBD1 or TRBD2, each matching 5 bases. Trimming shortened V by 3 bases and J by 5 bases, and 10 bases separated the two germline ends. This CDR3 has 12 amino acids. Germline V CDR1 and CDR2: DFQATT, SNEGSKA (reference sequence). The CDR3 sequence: CSARGPAETQYF. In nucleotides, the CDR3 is TGCAGTGCTAGGGGACCAGCCGAGACCCAGTACTTC.

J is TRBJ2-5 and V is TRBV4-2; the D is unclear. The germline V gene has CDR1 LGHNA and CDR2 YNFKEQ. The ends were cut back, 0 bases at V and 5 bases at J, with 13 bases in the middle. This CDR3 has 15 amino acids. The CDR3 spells CASSQDLAGKETQYF. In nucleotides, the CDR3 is TGTGCCAGCAGCCAAGATCTGGCAGGCAAGGAGACCCAGTACTTC.

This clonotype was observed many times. The CDR3: CASSFTSGRARYEQYF. CDR3 sequence (DNA): TGTGCCAGCAGTTTCACTAGCGGGAGGGCCCGATACGAGCAGTACTTC. The J gene is TRBJ2-7, the V gene TRBV6-2 or TRBV6-3, with 13 bases identical to TRBD2. This CDR3 region has 16 residues. Trimming cost V 4 bases and J 4 bases; bases outside gene matches: 7. Germline CDR1 is MNHEY and CDR2 is SVGEGT.

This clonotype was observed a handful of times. The CDR3 DNA reads TGTGCCAGCAGCCAAGGGCTCGGGTTCTCCGAGCAGTACTTC. Translating it yields CASSQGLGFSEQYF. The gene calls are TRBV14 and TRBJ2-7; D unclear. Germline CDR1 reads SGHDN; CDR2 reads FVKESK. V lost 1 base and J lost 6, with 13 bases in between. The CDR3 spans 14 residues. The full variable domain, its missing parts supplied by reference TRBV14 and TRBJ2-7, is EAGVTQFPSHSVIEKGQTVTLRCDPISGHDNLYWYRRVMGKEIKFLLHFVKESKQDESGMPNNRFLAERTGGTYSTLKVQPAELEDSGVYFCASSQGLGFSEQYFGPGTRLTVT.

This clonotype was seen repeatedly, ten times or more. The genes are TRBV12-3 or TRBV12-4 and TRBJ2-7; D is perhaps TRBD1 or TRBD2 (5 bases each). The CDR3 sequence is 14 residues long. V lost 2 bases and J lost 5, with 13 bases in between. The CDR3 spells CASSLWGSENEQYF. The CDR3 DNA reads TGTGCCAGCAGTTTATGGGGGAGTGAGAACGAGCAGTACTTC.

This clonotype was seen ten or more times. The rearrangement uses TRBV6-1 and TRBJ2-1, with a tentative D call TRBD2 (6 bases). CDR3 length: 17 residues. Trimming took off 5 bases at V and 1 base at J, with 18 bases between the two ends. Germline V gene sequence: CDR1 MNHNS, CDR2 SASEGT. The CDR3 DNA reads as TGTGCCAGCAGTCGCAAGCTCTTCGGGAGATCCTACAATGAGCAGTTCTTC. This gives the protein CASSRKLFGRSYNEQFF.

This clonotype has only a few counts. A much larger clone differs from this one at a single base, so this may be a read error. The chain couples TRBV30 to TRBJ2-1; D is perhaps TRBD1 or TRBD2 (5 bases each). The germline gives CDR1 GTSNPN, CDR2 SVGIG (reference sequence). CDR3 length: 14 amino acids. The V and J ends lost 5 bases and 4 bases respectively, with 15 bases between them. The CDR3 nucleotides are TGTGCCTGGTATACCGGGGCGGATTACAATGAGCAGTTCTTC. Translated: CAWYTGADYNEQFF. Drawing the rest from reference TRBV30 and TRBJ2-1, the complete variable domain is SQTIHQWPATLVQPVGSPLSLECTVEGTSNPNLYWYRQAAGRGLQLLFYSVGIGQISSEVPQNLSASRPQDRQFILSSKKLLLSDSGFYLCAWYTGADYNEQFFGPGTRLTVL.

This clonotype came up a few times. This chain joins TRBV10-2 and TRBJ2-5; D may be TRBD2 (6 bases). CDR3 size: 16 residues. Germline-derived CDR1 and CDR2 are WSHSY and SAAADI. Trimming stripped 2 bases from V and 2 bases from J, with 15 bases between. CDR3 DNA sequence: TGCGCCAGCAGTGAGGCGACTAGAGGAGGGCAAGAGACCCAGTACTTC. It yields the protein CASSEATRGGQETQYF.

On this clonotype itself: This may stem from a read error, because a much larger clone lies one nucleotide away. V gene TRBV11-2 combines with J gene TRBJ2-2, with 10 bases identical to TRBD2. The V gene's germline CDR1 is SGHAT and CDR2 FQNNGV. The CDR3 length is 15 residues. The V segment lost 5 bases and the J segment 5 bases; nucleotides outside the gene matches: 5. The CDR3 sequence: CASSGKLAGTGELFF. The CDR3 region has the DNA TGTGCCAGCAGCGGAAAACTAGCGGGAACCGGGGAGCTGTTTTTT.

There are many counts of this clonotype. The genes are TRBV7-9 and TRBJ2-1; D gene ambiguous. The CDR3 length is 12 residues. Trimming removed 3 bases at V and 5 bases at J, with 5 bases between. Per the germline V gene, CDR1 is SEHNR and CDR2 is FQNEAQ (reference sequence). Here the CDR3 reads CASSLDHNEQFF. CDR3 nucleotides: TGTGCCAGCAGCTTGGACCACAATGAGCAGTTCTTC.

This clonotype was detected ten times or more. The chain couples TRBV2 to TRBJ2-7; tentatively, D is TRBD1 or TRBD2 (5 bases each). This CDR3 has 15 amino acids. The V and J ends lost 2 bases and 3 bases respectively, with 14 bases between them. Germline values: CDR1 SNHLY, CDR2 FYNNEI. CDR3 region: CASSEQGRDLYEQYF. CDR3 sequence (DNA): TGTGCCAGCAGTGAACAAGGCAGGGACCTCTACGAGCAGTACTTC. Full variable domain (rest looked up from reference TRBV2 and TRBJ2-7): EPEVTQTPSHQVTQMGQEVILRCVPISNHLYFYWYRQILGQKVEFLVSFYNNEISEKSEIFDDQFSVERPDGSNFTLKIRSTKLEDSAMYFCASSEQGRDLYEQYFGPGTRLTVT.

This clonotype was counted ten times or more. This CDR3 is CATSDPSGSAYEQYF. CDR3 in DNA: TGTGCCACCAGTGATCCTAGCGGGAGCGCCTACGAGCAGTACTTC. V gene TRBV24-1 combines with J gene TRBJ2-7, with 10 positions matching TRBD2. The CDR3 is made up of 15 amino acids. Germline V CDR1 and CDR2: KGHDR, SFDVKD. V shed 3 bases and J 2 bases; nucleotides not matched to a gene: 3.

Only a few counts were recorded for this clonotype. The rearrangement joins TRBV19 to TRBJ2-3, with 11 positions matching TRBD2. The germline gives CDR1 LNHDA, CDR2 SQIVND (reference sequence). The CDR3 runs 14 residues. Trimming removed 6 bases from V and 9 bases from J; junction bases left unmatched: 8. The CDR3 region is CASRVLAGVETQYF. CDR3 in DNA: TGTGCCAGTAGGGTACTAGCGGGAGTTGAGACGCAGTATTTT.

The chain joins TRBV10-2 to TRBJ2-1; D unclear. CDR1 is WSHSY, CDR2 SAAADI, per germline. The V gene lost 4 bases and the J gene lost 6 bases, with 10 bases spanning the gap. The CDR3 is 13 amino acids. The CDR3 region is CASSVLGFNEQFF. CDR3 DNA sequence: TGCGCCAGCAGTGTACTGGGCTTCAATGAGCAGTTCTTC.

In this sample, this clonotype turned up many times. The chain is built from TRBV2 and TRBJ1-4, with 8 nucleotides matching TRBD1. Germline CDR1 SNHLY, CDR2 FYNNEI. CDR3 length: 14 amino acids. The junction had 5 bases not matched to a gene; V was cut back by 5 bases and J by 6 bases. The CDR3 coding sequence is TGTGCCAGCAGTCGTCAGGGGGCGGATGAAAAACTGTTTTTT. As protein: CASSRQGADEKLFF.

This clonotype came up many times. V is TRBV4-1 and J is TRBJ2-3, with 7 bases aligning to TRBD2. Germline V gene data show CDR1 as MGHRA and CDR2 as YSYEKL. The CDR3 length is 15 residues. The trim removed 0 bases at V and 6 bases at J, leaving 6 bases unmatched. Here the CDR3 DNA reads TGCGCCAGCAGCCAAGAGGGGGGGGAGCTGGATACGCAGTATTTT. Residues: CASSQEGGELDTQYF.

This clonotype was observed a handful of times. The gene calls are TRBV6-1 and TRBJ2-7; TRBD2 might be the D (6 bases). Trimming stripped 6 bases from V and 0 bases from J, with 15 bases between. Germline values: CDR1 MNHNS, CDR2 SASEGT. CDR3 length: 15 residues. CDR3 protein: CASRYRDSNSYEQYF. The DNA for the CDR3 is TGTGCCAGCAGATACCGGGACTCCAACTCCTACGAGCAGTACTTC.

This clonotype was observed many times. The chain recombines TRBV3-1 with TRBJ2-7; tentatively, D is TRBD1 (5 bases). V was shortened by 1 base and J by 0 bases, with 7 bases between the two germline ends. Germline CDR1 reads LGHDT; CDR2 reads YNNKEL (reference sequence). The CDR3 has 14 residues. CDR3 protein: CASSQVRDSYEQYF. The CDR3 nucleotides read TGTGCCAGCAGCCAAGTCAGGGACTCCTACGAGCAGTACTTC.

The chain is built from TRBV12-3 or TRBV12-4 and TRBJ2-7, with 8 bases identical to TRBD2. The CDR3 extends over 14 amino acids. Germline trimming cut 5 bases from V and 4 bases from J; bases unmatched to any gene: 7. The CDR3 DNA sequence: TGTGCCAGCAGTAACGGGAGGGCCTCTTACGAGCAGTACTTC. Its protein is CASSNGRASYEQYF.

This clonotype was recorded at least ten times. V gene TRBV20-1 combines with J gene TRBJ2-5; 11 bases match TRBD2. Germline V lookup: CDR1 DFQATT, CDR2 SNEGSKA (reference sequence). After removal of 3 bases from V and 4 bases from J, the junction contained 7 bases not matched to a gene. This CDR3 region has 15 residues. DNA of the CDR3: TGCAGTGCTAGGGATAGCGGGAGGGCCCCAGAGACCCAGTACTTC. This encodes CSARDSGRAPETQYF.

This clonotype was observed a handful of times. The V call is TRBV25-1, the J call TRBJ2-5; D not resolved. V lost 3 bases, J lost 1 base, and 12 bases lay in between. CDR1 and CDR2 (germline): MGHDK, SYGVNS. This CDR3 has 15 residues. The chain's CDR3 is CASSDVGSAQETQYF. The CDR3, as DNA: TGTGCCAGCAGTGATGTGGGGTCGGCCCAAGAGACCCAGTACTTC.

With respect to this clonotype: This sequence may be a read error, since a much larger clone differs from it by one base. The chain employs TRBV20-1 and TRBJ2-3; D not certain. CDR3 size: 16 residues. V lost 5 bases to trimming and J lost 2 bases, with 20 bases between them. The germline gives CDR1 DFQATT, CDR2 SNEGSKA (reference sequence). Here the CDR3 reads CSAPTVRAPLTDTQYF. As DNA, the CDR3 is TGCAGTGCTCCTACGGTTAGAGCCCCACTCACAGATACGCAGTATTTT.

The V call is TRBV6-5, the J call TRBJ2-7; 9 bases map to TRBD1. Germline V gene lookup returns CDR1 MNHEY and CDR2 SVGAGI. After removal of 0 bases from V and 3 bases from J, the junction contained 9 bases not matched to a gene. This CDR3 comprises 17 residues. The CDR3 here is CASSYSLPDRGNYEQYF. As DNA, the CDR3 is TGTGCCAGCAGTTACTCCTTACCGGACAGGGGAAACTACGAGCAGTACTTC.

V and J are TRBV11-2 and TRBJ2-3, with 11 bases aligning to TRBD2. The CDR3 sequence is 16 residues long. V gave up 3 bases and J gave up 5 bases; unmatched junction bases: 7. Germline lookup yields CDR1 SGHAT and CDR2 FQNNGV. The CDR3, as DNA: TGTGCCAGCAGCTTCAACGGGACTAGCGGTCGAGATACGCAGTATTTT. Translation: CASSFNGTSGRDTQYF. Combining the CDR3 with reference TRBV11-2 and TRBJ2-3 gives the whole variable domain EAGVAQSPRYKIIEKRQSVAFWCNPISGHATLYWYQQILGQGPKLLIQFQNNGVVDDSQLPKDRFSAERLKGVDSTLKIQPAKLEDSAVYLCASSFNGTSGRDTQYFGPGTRLTVL.

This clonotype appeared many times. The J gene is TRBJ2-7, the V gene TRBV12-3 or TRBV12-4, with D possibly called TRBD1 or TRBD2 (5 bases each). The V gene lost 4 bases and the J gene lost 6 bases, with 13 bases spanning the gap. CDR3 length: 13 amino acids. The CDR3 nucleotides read TGTGCCAGCAGTTCCGCCCCGGGGACCGAGCAGTACTTC. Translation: CASSSAPGTEQYF.

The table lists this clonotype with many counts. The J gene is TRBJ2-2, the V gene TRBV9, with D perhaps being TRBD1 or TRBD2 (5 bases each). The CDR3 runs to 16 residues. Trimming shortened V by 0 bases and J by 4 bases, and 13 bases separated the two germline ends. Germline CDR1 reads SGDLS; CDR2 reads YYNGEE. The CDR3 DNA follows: TGTGCCAGCAGCGTAGACCTCGGGGCCCGCACCGGGGAGCTGTTTTTT. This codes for CASSVDLGARTGELFF.

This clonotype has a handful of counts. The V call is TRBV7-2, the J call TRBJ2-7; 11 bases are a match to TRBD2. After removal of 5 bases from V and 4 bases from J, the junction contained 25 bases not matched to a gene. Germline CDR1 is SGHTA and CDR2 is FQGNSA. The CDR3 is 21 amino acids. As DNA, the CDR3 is TGTGCCAGCAGCCGCCGAGGGGCAGGTCCCCTAACTAGCGGGAGTGGGTACGAGCAGTACTTC. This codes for CASSRRGAGPLTSGSGYEQYF.